What follows are 11 T cell receptor beta chains derived from one specimen sequenced in a study of blood T cell repertoires in COVID-19. This table comes from immunoSEQ multiplex PCR, and its TCRdb copy is limited to in-frame clones, with some not included. Of 78,000 or so clones listed, roughly 87% are singletons. The sequenced material came from peripheral blood. These receptors were collected from an older man with acute or convalescent COVID-19.

This chain links TRBV5-8 with TRBJ2-1; D gene uncertain. V was cut by 4 bases and J by 8 bases, with 10 bases left in between. The CDR3 is 12 amino acids. In germline, CDR1 is SGHTS, CDR2 YDEGEE. The CDR3 DNA sequence: TGTGCCAGCAGCCGCTTCCGGGATGAGCAGTTCTTC. Translating it yields CASSRFRDEQFF. The full variable domain, its missing parts supplied by reference TRBV5-8 and TRBJ2-1, is EAGVTQSPTHLIKTRGQQATLRCSPISGHTSVYWYQQALGLGLQFLLWYDEGEERNRGNFPPRFSGRQFPNYSSELNVNALELEDSALYLCASSRFRDEQFFGPGTRLTVL.

The chain joins TRBV5-4 to TRBJ1-2; D uncertain. This CDR3 comprises 13 residues. The germline V gene has CDR1 SGHNT and CDR2 YYREEE (reference sequence). The germline V and J ends were trimmed by 1 base and 1 base, with 5 bases remaining between them. In DNA, the CDR3 is TGTGCCAGCAGCTTGTACAGTAACTATGGCTACACCTTC. This encodes CASSLYSNYGYTF.

V and J are TRBV7-3 and TRBJ2-1; 10 nucleotides line up with TRBD2. V was pared by 4 bases and J by 4 bases, with 4 bases of the junction left unmatched. Germline lookup yields CDR1 SGHTA and CDR2 FQGTGA. The CDR3 length is 15 residues. The CDR3 coding sequence is TGTGCCAGCAGCTCCTCTAGCGGGGGTTACAATGAGCAGTTCTTC. Translating gives CASSSSSGGYNEQFF. Based on the CDR3 plus reference TRBV7-3 and TRBJ2-1, the full variable domain is GAGVSQTPSNKVTEKGKYVELRCDPISGHTALYWYRQSLGQGPEFLIYFQGTGAADDSGLPNDRFFAVRPEGSVSTLKIQRTERGDSAVYLCASSSSSGGYNEQFFGPGTRLTVL.

The chain combines TRBV6-4 with TRBJ1-2; TRBD1 might be the D (6 bases). The CDR3 consists of 14 residues. Trimming pared 6 bases from V and 8 bases from J, leaving 19 bases between. CDR1 and CDR2 from the germline V gene are MRHNA and SNTAGT. The CDR3, as DNA: TGTGCCAGCAGAGAACAGGGATCCCTCTTGGGCTACACCTTC. This translates into CASREQGSLLGYTF.

This sequence joins TRBV6-6 and TRBJ1-4; TRBD1 is a possible D gene (6 bases). Trimming removed 7 bases at V and 7 bases at J, with 13 bases between. Looked up from germline, CDR1 is MNHNY and CDR2 is SVGAGI (reference sequence). The CDR3 loop spans 13 amino acids. CDR3: CASMGTRGEKLFF. The CDR3 DNA is TGTGCCAGCATGGGGACCAGGGGTGAAAAACTGTTTTTT.

The V call is TRBV29-1, the J call TRBJ2-1; 7 positions agree with TRBD2. Germline CDR1 and CDR2: SQVTM and ANQGSEA. This CDR3 is 14 amino acids long. J lost 9 bases, V lost 5 bases, and 13 bases had no gene match. The chain's CDR3 is CSVYPGLGAGEQFF. Here the CDR3 DNA reads TGCAGCGTTTACCCCGGACTAGGAGCCGGTGAGCAGTTCTTC.

This sequence joins TRBV11-2 and TRBJ2-7, with D perhaps matching TRBD1 (5 bases). The CDR3 is 14 residues long. The germline V gene encodes CDR1 SGHAT and CDR2 FQNNGV. V shed 1 base and J shed 3 bases, with 10 bases lying between them. Here the CDR3 DNA reads TGTGCCAGCAGCTTAGCAGGGATGGACTACGAGCAGTACTTC. Translating gives CASSLAGMDYEQYF. The full variable domain, completed using reference TRBV11-2 and TRBJ2-7, is EAGVAQSPRYKIIEKRQSVAFWCNPISGHATLYWYQQILGQGPKLLIQFQNNGVVDDSQLPKDRFSAERLKGVDSTLKIQPAKLEDSAVYLCASSLAGMDYEQYFGPGTRLTVT.

The V call is TRBV6-5, the J call TRBJ1-2; TRBD1 aligns across 9 bases. This CDR3 is built from 13 residues. Germline CDR1 and CDR2: MNHEY and SVGAGI. After removal of 8 bases from V and 8 bases from J, the junction contained 9 bases not matched to a gene. The CDR3 DNA reads TGTGCCAGCTCCCGGGACAGGGTCTACGGCTACACCTTC. Residues: CASSRDRVYGYTF.

This clone was recorded only once. The chain combines TRBV19 with TRBJ2-1; 11 bases are a match to TRBD2. Germline values: CDR1 LNHDA, CDR2 SQIVND (reference sequence). V lost 3 bases to trimming and J lost 1 base; unmatched junction nucleotides: 5. The length of the CDR3 is 17 residues. CDR3 coding DNA: TGTGCCAGTAGTATCAGGCTAGCGGGGGGATCCTACAATGAGCAGTTCTTC. Translating it yields CASSIRLAGGSYNEQFF.

This chain connects TRBV6-5 to TRBJ1-5, with 7 bases aligning to TRBD1. There are 14 residues in the CDR3. Germline V gene data show CDR1 as MNHEY and CDR2 as SVGAGI. After removal of 6 bases from V and 3 bases from J, the junction contained 5 bases not matched to a gene. The CDR3 nucleotides read TGTGCCAGCAGCCGGGACAGCTACAATCAGCCCCAGCATTTT. Translating it yields CASSRDSYNQPQHF.

This chain connects TRBV6-5 to TRBJ1-3; D not certain. Per germline, CDR1 MNHEY and CDR2 SVGAGI. V was trimmed by 0 bases and J by 4 bases, leaving 10 bases between them. The CDR3 spans 15 residues. CDR3 sequence reads: CASSYSRGSGNTIYF. The CDR3 DNA reads as TGTGCCAGCAGTTACTCGAGAGGGTCCGGAAACACCATATATTTT.